The next 4 T cell receptor beta chains were all read from a single sample in a study of identical twins. Each CDR3 protein is one row after TCRdb ran MiXCR on the 5' RACE reads. The sample includes some 600,000 distinct CDR3 sequences, roughly 6.6% of them seen just once. This same sample was also part of a study on yellow fever vaccine responses in identical twins.

The source material was PBMCs. The receptors stem from a woman aged 18-29 years in good health.

This clonotype showed up just a few times. The chain carries TRBV2 and TRBJ2-1, with D tentatively TRBD1 or TRBD2 (5 bases each). This CDR3 region has 12 residues. Germline assignment: CDR1 SNHLY and CDR2 FYNNEI. V was pared by 9 bases and J by 7 bases, with 13 bases between. The CDR3 spells CARNEWGNEQFF. The CDR3 DNA is TGTGCCAGGAACGAGTGGGGGAATGAGCAGTTCTTC.

This clonotype appeared many times. DNA for the CDR3: TGCGCCAGCAGCTTCCCAGACAGGGGGCAGGAAACAGATACGCAGTATTTT. Its translation is CASSFPDRGQETDTQYF. This chain uses TRBV5-1 with TRBJ2-3; 10 bases are a match to TRBD1. Per the germline V gene, CDR1 is SGHRS and CDR2 is YFSETQ. V lost 2 bases to trimming and J lost 3 bases; unmatched junction nucleotides: 9. The CDR3 consists of 17 residues.

The chain is built from TRBV19 and TRBJ1-4; tentatively, D is TRBD1 (5 bases). This CDR3 is built from 12 residues. The germline CDR1 and CDR2 sequences are LNHDA and SQIVND (reference sequence). Trimming left V 8 bases short and J 8 bases short, with 12 bases between. The DNA for the CDR3 is TGTGCCAGTGGACAAGTGAGGGAAAAACTGTTTTTT. It encodes CASGQVREKLFF.

This chain connects TRBV20-1 to TRBJ1-5; 8 bases align to TRBD1. CDR1 DFQATT and CDR2 SNEGSKA come from the germline V gene (reference sequence). J lost 6 bases, V lost 2 bases, and 12 bases had no gene match. The CDR3 contains 16 residues. CDR3 nucleotides: TGCAGTGCTAGAACCGCGGGACAGGCGATCGGTCAGCCCCAGCATTTT. Amino acids: CSARTAGQAIGQPQHF.